These 21 T cell receptor beta chains originate from one sample sequenced in a study of T cells in Graves' hyperthyroidism and ophthalmopathy. Template material for amplifying TCR beta CDR3 regions consisted of RNA transcripts. With the HTBI primer set, the TCR CDR3 went through a first round of RT-PCR. TCRdb re-called the multiplex PCR reads through MiXCR, storing one row per CDR3 protein. The sample carries more than 350,000 distinct CDR3 sequences, roughly 15% recorded once. The sequenced sample was blood. Every receptor here comes from a woman in her sixties with Graves' ophthalmopathy.

This clonotype showed up many times. The rearrangement uses TRBV7-9 and TRBJ2-1; D possibly corresponds to TRBD1 (6 bases). The CDR3 is 13 amino acids. Germline V lookup: CDR1 SEHNR, CDR2 FQNEAQ (reference sequence). The germline V and J ends were trimmed by 1 base and 12 bases, with 13 bases remaining between them. DNA for the CDR3: TGTGCCAGCAGCTTAGAATCGGACAGCCTGCAGTTCTTC. Translating gives CASSLESDSLQFF. Based on the CDR3 plus reference TRBV7-9 and TRBJ2-1, the full variable domain is DTGVSQNPRHKITKRGQNVTFRCDPISEHNRLYWYRQTLGQGPEFLTYFQNEAQLEKSRLLSDRFSAERPKGSFSTLEIQRTEQGDSAMYLCASSLESDSLQFFGPGTRLTVL.

This clonotype came up a few times. J is TRBJ2-3 and V is TRBV4-1; possible D gene TRBD2, 5 bases. The germline V and J ends were trimmed by 1 base and 5 bases, with 16 bases remaining between them. The CDR3 has 16 amino acids. The germline V gene has CDR1 MGHRA and CDR2 YSYEKL. The CDR3 sequence: CASSQGRGGVGDTQYF. Written as DNA, the CDR3 is TGCGCCAGCAGCCAAGGCCGAGGAGGCGTAGGAGATACGCAGTATTTT.

Concerning this clonotype itself: One base away lies a much larger clone, so this may be a sequencing read error. The J gene is TRBJ2-7, the V gene TRBV7-9, with D tentatively TRBD2 (5 bases). Germline loops: CDR1 SEHNR, CDR2 FQNEAQ (reference sequence). Trimming cost V 0 bases and J 9 bases, with 12 bases left between them. This CDR3 contains 13 residues. CDR3 nucleotides: TGTGCCAGCAGCTTAGCGCTTGGGAGCGGGCAGTACTTC. This codes for CASSLALGSGQYF.

There are many counts of this clonotype. V is TRBV11-2 and J is TRBJ1-1, with a weak D call TRBD1 (5 bases). Looked up from germline, CDR1 is SGHAT and CDR2 is FQNNGV. This CDR3 region has 15 residues. Trimming shortened V by 5 bases and J by 3 bases, and 16 bases separated the two germline ends. In DNA, the CDR3 is TGTGCCAGCAGCATAAGGTGGGACTGGTACACTGAAGCTTTCTTT. Translated, it gives CASSIRWDWYTEAFF. The full variable domain, completed using reference TRBV11-2 and TRBJ1-1, is EAGVAQSPRYKIIEKRQSVAFWCNPISGHATLYWYQQILGQGPKLLIQFQNNGVVDDSQLPKDRFSAERLKGVDSTLKIQPAKLEDSAVYLCASSIRWDWYTEAFFGQGTRLTVV.

This clonotype showed up many times. The chain recombines TRBV7-2 with TRBJ1-1; 9 positions agree with TRBD1. CDR3 length: 15 amino acids. The J segment lost 5 bases and the V segment lost 1 base, leaving 5 bases of the junction unmatched. In germline, CDR1 is SGHTA, CDR2 FQGNSA. CDR3 nucleotide sequence: TGTGCCAGCAGCTTAGTCGGACAGGGGTTTACTGAAGCTTTCTTT. Translation: CASSLVGQGFTEAFF.

This clonotype appeared many times. This rearrangement joins TRBV6-1 to TRBJ2-7; tentative D call: TRBD2 (5 bases). Deletions cut 6 bases from V and 7 bases from J, with 22 bases between. CDR3 length: 15 amino acids. CDR1 and CDR2 (germline): MNHNS, SASEGT. The CDR3 loop reads CASRVRGWSLSEQYF. As DNA, the CDR3 is TGTGCCAGCAGGGTACGCGGGTGGTCCCTGTCAGAGCAGTACTTC.

The table lists this clonotype with many counts. The rearrangement uses TRBV11-2 and TRBJ2-2; D not certain. Germline V lookup: CDR1 SGHAT, CDR2 FQNNGV. The CDR3 sequence is 12 residues long. The V end lost 5 bases, the J end lost 6 bases, and 7 bases lay between the germline ends. The CDR3 spells CASSPLAGELFF. CDR3 DNA sequence: TGTGCCAGCAGCCCCTTGGCCGGGGAGCTGTTTTTT.

This clonotype showed up just a few times. J is TRBJ2-7 and V is TRBV4-1; D gene uncertain. Trimming removed 1 base at V and 2 bases at J, with 12 bases between. This CDR3 comprises 15 residues. Germline V gene lookup returns CDR1 MGHRA and CDR2 YSYEKL. The CDR3 is CASSQVTDGTYEQYF. CDR3 bases: TGCGCCAGCAGCCAAGTAACGGACGGAACCTACGAGCAGTACTTC.

As to this clonotype: Germline is not matched at one junction end, which may reflect a read error. This rearrangement joins TRBV12-3 or TRBV12-4 to TRBJ2-5; TRBD1 matches 12 bases. The length of the CDR3 is 15 residues. CDR3 in amino acids: CASSRPGQGAETQYF. CDR3 coding DNA: TGTGCCAGCAGTCGACCGGGACAGGGGGCAGAGACACAGTACTTC.

The V call is TRBV4-1, the J call TRBJ1-1; D remains ambiguous. This CDR3 comprises 14 residues. Trimming pared 1 base from V and 2 bases from J, leaving 8 bases between. The germline V gene encodes CDR1 MGHRA and CDR2 YSYEKL. The CDR3 loop reads CASSQGLGNTEAFF. The CDR3 DNA is TGCGCCAGCAGCCAAGGGTTAGGAAACACTGAAGCTTTCTTT.

At least ten counts were recorded for this clonotype. The CDR3 spells CASSPLTGRAYEQYF. The CDR3 DNA sequence: TGTGCCAGCAGTCCCCTGACAGGGAGAGCCTACGAGCAGTACTTC. The chain employs TRBV28 and TRBJ2-7, with TRBD1 matching over 7 bases. The CDR3 runs 15 residues. Germline values: CDR1 MDHEN, CDR2 SYDVKM. The J segment lost 2 bases and the V segment lost 5 bases, leaving 9 bases of the junction unmatched.

Notes on this clonotype: Germline and junction disagree at one end, which may indicate a read error. V gene TRBV7-7 combines with J gene TRBJ2-1; TRBD1 matches 9 bases. The CDR3 spans 13 residues. Germline-derived CDR1 and CDR2 are SSHAT and FNYEAQ (reference sequence). CDR3 in DNA: TGTGCTAGCAGCTTACAGGGGGCGCGAGAGCAGTTCTTC. Amino acid sequence: CASSLQGAREQFF.

This clonotype was counted at least ten times. The chain uses TRBV28 and TRBJ2-2, with unresolved D. The CDR3 has 13 residues. The germline CDR1 and CDR2 sequences are MDHEN and SYDVKM. Trimming shortened V by 3 bases and J by 6 bases, and 8 bases separated the two germline ends. The CDR3 nucleotides read TGTGCCAGCAGTTTCCCCACGGCCGGGGAGCTGTTTTTT. This translates into CASSFPTAGELFF.

This clonotype was recorded a few times. The J gene is TRBJ2-7, the V gene TRBV20-1; 10 nucleotides align to TRBD2. Germline-derived CDR1 and CDR2 are DFQATT and SNEGSKA (reference sequence). V was clipped by 1 base and J by 7 bases; unmatched bases: 7. The CDR3 sequence is 14 residues long. The chain's CDR3 is CSARAPSGSGEQYF. As DNA, the CDR3 is TGCAGTGCTAGAGCGCCTAGCGGGAGTGGGGAGCAGTACTTC.

This clonotype was seen repeatedly, ten times or more. J is TRBJ2-7 and V is TRBV11-2; D is unclear. CDR3 length: 15 residues. Trimming took 1 base from V and 5 from J, leaving 15 bases between them. The germline V gene encodes CDR1 SGHAT and CDR2 FQNNGV. CDR3 amino acids: CASSLVGPRPDEQYF. For the CDR3, the DNA is TGTGCCAGCAGCTTAGTCGGGCCTCGACCCGACGAGCAGTACTTC.

The V call is TRBV7-6, the J call TRBJ2-4; perhaps TRBD2 as D (7 bases). The CDR3 is 14 amino acids. The germline V and J ends were trimmed by 3 bases and 8 bases, with 14 bases remaining between them. Germline CDR1 reads SGHVS; CDR2 reads FNYEAQ. The CDR3 is CASSFAGALDIQYF. Here the CDR3 DNA reads TGTGCCAGCAGCTTCGCGGGGGCTCTGGACATTCAGTACTTC.

This clonotype was counted a few times. In DNA form, the CDR3 reads TGCGCCAGCAAAGGACAGGCGGCCGGGGTCTACGAGCAGTACTTC. Its translation is CASKGQAAGVYEQYF. The rearrangement joins TRBV5-1 to TRBJ2-7, with 7 bases that match TRBD1. Germline CDR1 and CDR2: SGHRS and YFSETQ. The V gene end was trimmed by 6 bases and the J gene end by 3 bases; junction bases not matched to a gene: 12. The CDR3 runs to 15 residues.

This clonotype was detected ten times or more. The chain combines TRBV30 with TRBJ2-1; D might be TRBD2 (7 bases). Germline-derived CDR1 and CDR2 are GTSNPN and SVGIG (reference sequence). The CDR3 runs to 13 residues. Trimming removed 4 bases at V and 4 bases at J, with 11 bases between. CDR3 bases: TGTGCCTGGAAGGGGGGGGCTTACAATGAGCAGTTCTTC. Protein sequence: CAWKGGAYNEQFF.

In its sample, this clonotype was seen many times. This rearrangement joins TRBV11-1 to TRBJ2-5; 11 bases align to TRBD1. The CDR3 consists of 15 residues. Germline trimming cut 5 bases from V and 10 bases from J; bases unmatched to any gene: 12. Germline V gene lookup returns CDR1 SGHAT and CDR2 FQDESV (reference sequence). The CDR3 DNA sequence: TGTGCCAGCAGCCCGGGTCTGTGGACAGGGGGCCTCCAGTACTTC. Translating it yields CASSPGLWTGGLQYF.

This clonotype was observed at least ten times. The rearrangement links TRBV7-9 to TRBJ2-7; 11 nucleotides line up with TRBD2. This CDR3 comprises 13 residues. J gave up 6 bases and V 6 bases, and 4 bases lay outside the gene matches. The germline V gene has CDR1 SEHNR and CDR2 FQNEAQ (reference sequence). The CDR3 region has the DNA TGTGCCAGCAGTAGCGGGAGGGTCCGCGAGCAGTACTTC. Protein product: CASSSGRVREQYF.

This clonotype showed up many times. V usage is TRBV2 and J usage is TRBJ2-2; TRBD2 aligns across 13 bases. Germline CDR1 SNHLY, CDR2 FYNNEI. This CDR3 is built from 18 residues. V shed 1 base and J 6 bases; nucleotides not matched to a gene: 8. CDR3 sequence: CASSEDPGLAGEAGELFF. DNA for the CDR3: TGTGCCAGCAGTGAAGACCCCGGACTAGCGGGAGAAGCCGGGGAGCTGTTTTTT. Based on the CDR3 plus reference TRBV2 and TRBJ2-2, the full variable domain is EPEVTQTPSHQVTQMGQEVILRCVPISNHLYFYWYRQILGQKVEFLVSFYNNEISEKSEIFDDQFSVERPDGSNFTLKIRSTKLEDSAMYFCASSEDPGLAGEAGELFFGEGSRLTVL.